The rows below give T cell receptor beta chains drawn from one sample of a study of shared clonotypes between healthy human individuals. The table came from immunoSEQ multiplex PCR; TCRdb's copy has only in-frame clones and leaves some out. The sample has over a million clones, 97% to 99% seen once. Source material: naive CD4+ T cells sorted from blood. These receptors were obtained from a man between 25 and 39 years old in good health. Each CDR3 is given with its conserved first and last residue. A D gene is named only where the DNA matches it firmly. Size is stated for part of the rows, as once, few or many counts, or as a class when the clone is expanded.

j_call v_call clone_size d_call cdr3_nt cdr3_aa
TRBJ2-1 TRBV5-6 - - TGTGCCAGCAGCTTCGACTATAGCTCCTACAATGAGCAGTTCTTC CASSFDYSSYNEQFF
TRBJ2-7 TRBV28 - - TGTGCCAGCAGTTTCCGGACGCGCGCGCTAGCCGACGAGCAGTACTTC CASSFRTRALADEQYF
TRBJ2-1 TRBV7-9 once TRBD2 TGTGCCAGCAGCATCTCCGGGACTAGTAATGAGCAGTTCTTC CASSISGTSNEQFF
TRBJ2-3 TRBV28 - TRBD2 TGTGCCAGCAGTTTATTCGGGGGGGCCGAAACAGATACGCAGTATTTT CASSLFGGAETDTQYF
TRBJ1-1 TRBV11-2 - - TGTGCCAGCAGCTTAGAGGGTAGGGTCACTGAAGCTTTCTTT CASSLEGRVTEAFF
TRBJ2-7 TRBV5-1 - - TGCGCCAGCACCGTAGATGGACGGATGTTAGCCGAGCAGTACTTC CASTVDGRMLAEQYF
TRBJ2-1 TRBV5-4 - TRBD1 TGTGCCAGCAGCTTGCAAGGACAGGGGGCGAGAAATGAGCAGTTCTTC CASSLQGQGARNEQFF
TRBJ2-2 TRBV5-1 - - TGCGCCAGCAGCCGACTAGAGAACACCGGGGAGCTGTTTTTT CASSRLENTGELFF
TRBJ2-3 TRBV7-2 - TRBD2 TGTGCCAGCAGCTTAGGACTAGCGGGAGGGGCGCAGTATTTT CASSLGLAGGAQYF
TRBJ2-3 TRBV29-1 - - TGCAGCGCAACTAAATCTCTGGCAGATACGCAGTATTTT CSATKSLADTQYF
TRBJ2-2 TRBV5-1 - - TGCGCCAGCAGCTCAACACCGGTTCTCAGCGGGGAGCTGTTTTTT CASSSTPVLSGELFF
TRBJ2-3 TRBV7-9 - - TGTGCCAGCAGCCCGGGCGGGTTAGACACAGATACGCAGTATTTT CASSPGGLDTDTQYF
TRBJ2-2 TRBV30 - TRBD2 TGTGCCTGGATGGGGAGACTAGCGGGAGCCACCGGGGAGCTGTTTTTT CAWMGRLAGATGELFF
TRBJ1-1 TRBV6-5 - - TGTGCCAGCAGTTTTTCAGGGATGGGCACTGAAGCTTTCTTT CASSFSGMGTEAFF
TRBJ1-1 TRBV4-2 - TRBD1 TGTGCCAGCAGCCAAAGAAGGACAGGGACTGCCGAAGCTTTCTTT CASSQRRTGTAEAFF
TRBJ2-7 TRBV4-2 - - TGTGCCAGCAGCCAAGATTCTCCCTGGGCAGCCCTCAACGAGCAGTACTTC CASSQDSPWAALNEQYF
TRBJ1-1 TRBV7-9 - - TGTGCCAGCAGCCTTCGGGGGCTGAACACTGAAGCTTTCTTT CASSLRGLNTEAFF
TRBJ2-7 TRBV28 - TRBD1 TGTGCCAGCAGCCGGGACAGGGGGACCTACGAGCAGTACTTC CASSRDRGTYEQYF
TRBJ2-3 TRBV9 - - TGTGCCAGCAGCGTCGCCGGGACCAGCGATACGCAGTATTTT CASSVAGTSDTQYF
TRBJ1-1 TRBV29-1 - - TGCAGCGTTGAAGGTGAGGGGATCACTGAAGCTTTCTTT CSVEGEGITEAFF
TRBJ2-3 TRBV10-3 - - TGTGCCATCAGTGAGTCGAGGAGTGCGTCAGATACGCAGTATTTT CAISESRSASDTQYF
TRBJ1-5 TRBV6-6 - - TGTGCCAGCAGCCCGGGGCAGCCCCAGCATTTT CASSPGQPQHF
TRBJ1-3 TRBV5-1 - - TGCGCCAGCAGCTTGTTTTCCGGAGAGGGAAACACCATATATTTT CASSLFSGEGNTIYF
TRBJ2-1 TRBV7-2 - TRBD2 TGTGCCAGCAGCTTTCCACTAGCGGGAGCGTCGAGCTCCTACAATGAGCAGTTCTTC CASSFPLAGASSSYNEQFF
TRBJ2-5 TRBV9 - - TGTGCCAGCAGCGTAGAAACCTCCGCGACCCAGTACTTC CASSVETSATQYF
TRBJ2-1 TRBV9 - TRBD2 TGTGCCAGCAGCGTAGCTTCGGGAGGCCCTGTCTCCTACAATGAGCAGTTCTTC CASSVASGGPVSYNEQFF
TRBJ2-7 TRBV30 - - TGTGCCTCAGGGTATCTCGAGCAGTACTTC CASGYLEQYF
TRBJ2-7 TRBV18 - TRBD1 TGTGCCAGCTCACAAAGACCGGGACAGGGAGTCCACGAGCAGTACTTC CASSQRPGQGVHEQYF
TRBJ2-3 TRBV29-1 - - TGCAGCGTTACAGGGGATACGCAGTATTTT CSVTGDTQYF
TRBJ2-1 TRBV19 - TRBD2 TGTGCCAGTAGACCGGGACTAGCGTTCAATGAGCAGTTCTTC CASRPGLAFNEQFF
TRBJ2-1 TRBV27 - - TGTGCCAGCAGTTTAGGGGCTAGCCTCTCCTACAATGAGCAGTTCTTC CASSLGASLSYNEQFF
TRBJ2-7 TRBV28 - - TGTGCCAGCAGTTCGCCCGGAGCGAGGGGGTCCTACGAGCAGTACTTC CASSSPGARGSYEQYF
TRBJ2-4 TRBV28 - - TGTGCCAGCAGTTTATCGAGTTGGGCGACCAAAAACATTCAGTACTTC CASSLSSWATKNIQYF
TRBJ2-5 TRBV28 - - TGTGCCAGCAGTCGGCTCGGGAGCGTCGAGACCCAGTACTTC CASSRLGSVETQYF
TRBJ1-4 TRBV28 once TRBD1 TGTGCCACTCTTAGCACGGGGACAGGGAATGAAAAACTGTTTTTT CATLSTGTGNEKLFF
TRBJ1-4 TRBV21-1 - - TGTGCCAGCGAGCGCGAAAAACTGTTTTTT CASEREKLFF
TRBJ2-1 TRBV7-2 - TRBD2 TGTGCCAGCAGCTCTAGGGGTTTAGCGGGAGGTGATTACAATGAGCAGTTCTTC CASSSRGLAGGDYNEQFF
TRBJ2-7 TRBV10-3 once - TGTGCCATCAGTGGTAGAGAACTAGCACGCACCTACGAGCAGTACTTC CAISGRELARTYEQYF
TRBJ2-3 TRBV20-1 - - TGCAGTGCCAATACGCAGTATTTT CSANTQYF
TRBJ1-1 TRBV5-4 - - TGTGCCAGCAGCCCATTAGGGGGTACCAACACTGAAGCTTTCTTT CASSPLGGTNTEAFF
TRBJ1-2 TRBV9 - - TGTGCCAGCAGCGTAGACATTCAAATCGGACAGTCCTATGGCTACACCTTC CASSVDIQIGQSYGYTF
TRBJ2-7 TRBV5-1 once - TGCGCCAGCAGCTTCAGCGGAGCAGGGGGGTACGAGCAGTACTTC CASSFSGAGGYEQYF
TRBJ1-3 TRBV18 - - TGTGCCAGCTCCGAGTTGGCCGGAAACACCATATATTTT CASSELAGNTIYF
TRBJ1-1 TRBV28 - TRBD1 TGTGCCGGCGGGACAGCGAACACTGAAGCTTTCTTT CAGGTANTEAFF
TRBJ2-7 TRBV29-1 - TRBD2 TGCAGCGTTGAAAGCGGGGGCTACGAGCAGTACTTC CSVESGGYEQYF
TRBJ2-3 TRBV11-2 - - TGTGCCAGCAGCTTAGCGGGACGCACAGATACGCAGTATTTT CASSLAGRTDTQYF
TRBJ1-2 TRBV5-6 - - TGTGCCAGCACTGAACGAGTAGGGCACGGCTACACCTTC CASTERVGHGYTF
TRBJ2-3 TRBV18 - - TGTGCCAGCTCACCACGGGGGGATACGCAGTATTTT CASSPRGDTQYF
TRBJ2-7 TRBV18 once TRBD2 TGTGCCAGCTCACCAGGCGGGAGGGCCTATTACGAGCAGTACTTC CASSPGGRAYYEQYF
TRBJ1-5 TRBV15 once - TGTGCCACCAGCCCCATCAGTAGATCGGGTCAGCCCCAGCATTTT CATSPISRSGQPQHF